This entry is about one T cell receptor (beta chain). Both 60 Vbeta primers and 13 Jbeta primers went into the PCR. How the authors handled the data: Later reanalysis found about 78 million unique TCR beta chains, around 9.9 million of them shared. This table comes from immunoSEQ multiplex PCR, and its TCRdb copy is limited to in-frame clones, with some not included. V and J calls and clone size are those listed in that table; D and trimming were worked out from the DNA. Of over 100,000 clones listed, 72% were seen once; the top ten hold less than 4.5%. This specimen belongs to a study of cytomegalovirus exposure and HLA in healthy donors. Germline trimming cut 3 bases from V and 3 bases from J; bases unmatched to any gene: 7. CDR1 LGHNA and CDR2 YSLEER come from the germline V gene. This CDR3 spans 15 amino acids.

The gene calls are TRBV4-3 and TRBJ1-1; 7 bases are a match to TRBD1. The TCR originated in a man aged 50-60 years in good health and CMV-seropositive. The sequencing input was PBMCs. The CDR3: CASSQTGSSDTEAFF. DNA of the CDR3: TGCGCCAGCAGCCAGACAGGGTCCAGCGACACTGAAGCTTTCTTT.